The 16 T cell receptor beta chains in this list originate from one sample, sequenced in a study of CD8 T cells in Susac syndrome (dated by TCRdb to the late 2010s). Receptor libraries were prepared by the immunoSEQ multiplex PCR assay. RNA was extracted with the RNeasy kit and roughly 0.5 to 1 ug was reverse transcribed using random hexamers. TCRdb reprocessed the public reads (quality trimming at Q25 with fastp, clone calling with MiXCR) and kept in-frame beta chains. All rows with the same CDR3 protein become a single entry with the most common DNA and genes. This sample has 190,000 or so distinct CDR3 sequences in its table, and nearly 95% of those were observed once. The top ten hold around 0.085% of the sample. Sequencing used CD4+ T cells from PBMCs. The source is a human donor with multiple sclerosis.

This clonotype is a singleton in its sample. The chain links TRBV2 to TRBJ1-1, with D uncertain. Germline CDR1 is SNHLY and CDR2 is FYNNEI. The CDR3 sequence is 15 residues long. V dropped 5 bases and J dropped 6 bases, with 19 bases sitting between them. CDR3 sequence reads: CASSSAPSWGSEAFF. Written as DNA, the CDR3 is TGTGCCAGCAGTTCGGCCCCTAGTTGGGGTTCTGAAGCTTTCTTT.

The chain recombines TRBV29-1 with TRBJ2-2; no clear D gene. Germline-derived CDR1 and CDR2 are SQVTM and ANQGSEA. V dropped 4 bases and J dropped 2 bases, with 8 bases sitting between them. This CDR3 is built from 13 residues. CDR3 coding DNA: TGCAGCGTTGTGTTCAGAAACACCGGGGAGCTGTTTTTT. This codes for CSVVFRNTGELFF.

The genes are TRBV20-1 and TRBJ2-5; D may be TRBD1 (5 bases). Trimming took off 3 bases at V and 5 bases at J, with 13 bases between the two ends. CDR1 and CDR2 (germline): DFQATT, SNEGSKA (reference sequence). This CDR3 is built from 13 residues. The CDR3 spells CSASRTPRETQYF. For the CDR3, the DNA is TGCAGTGCTAGCCGGACACCCCGGGAGACCCAGTACTTC.

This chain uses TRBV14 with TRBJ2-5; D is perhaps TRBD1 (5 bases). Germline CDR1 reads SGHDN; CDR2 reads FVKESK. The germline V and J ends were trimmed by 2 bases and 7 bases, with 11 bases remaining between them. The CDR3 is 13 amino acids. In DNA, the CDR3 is TGTGCCAGCAGCCAAAGGGCCAGGGCGACCCAGTACTTC. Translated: CASSQRARATQYF.

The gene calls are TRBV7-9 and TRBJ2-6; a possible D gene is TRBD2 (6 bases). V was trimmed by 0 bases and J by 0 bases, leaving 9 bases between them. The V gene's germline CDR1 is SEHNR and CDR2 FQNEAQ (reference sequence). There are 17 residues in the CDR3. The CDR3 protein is CASSLARRGSGANVLTF. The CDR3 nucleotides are TGTGCCAGCAGCTTAGCGCGGAGGGGCTCTGGGGCCAACGTCCTGACTTTC.

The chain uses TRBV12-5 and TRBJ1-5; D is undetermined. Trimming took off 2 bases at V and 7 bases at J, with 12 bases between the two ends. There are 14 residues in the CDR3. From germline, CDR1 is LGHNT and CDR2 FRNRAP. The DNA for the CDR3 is TGTGCTAGTGGTTTGTTCACGGAAAGGCAGCCCCAGCATTTT. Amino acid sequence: CASGLFTERQPQHF.

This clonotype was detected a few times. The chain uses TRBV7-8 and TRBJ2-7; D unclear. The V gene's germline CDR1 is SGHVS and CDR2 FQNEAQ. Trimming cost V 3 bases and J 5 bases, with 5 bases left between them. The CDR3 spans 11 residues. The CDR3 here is CASSFHHEQYF. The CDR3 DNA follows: TGTGCCAGCAGCTTTCATCACGAGCAGTACTTC.

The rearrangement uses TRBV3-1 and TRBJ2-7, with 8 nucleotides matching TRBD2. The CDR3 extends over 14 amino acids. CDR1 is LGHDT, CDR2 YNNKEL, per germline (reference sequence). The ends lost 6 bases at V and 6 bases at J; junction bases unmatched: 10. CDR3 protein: CASSNGAGVPEQYF. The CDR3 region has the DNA TGTGCCAGCAGTAACGGAGCGGGGGTCCCCGAGCAGTACTTC.

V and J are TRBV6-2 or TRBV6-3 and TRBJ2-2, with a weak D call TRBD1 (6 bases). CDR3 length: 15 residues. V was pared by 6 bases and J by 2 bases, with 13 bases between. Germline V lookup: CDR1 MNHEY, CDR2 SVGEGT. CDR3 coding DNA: TGTGCCAGCAGCAAACGGGGACACAACACCGGGGAGCTGTTTTTT. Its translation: CASSKRGHNTGELFF.

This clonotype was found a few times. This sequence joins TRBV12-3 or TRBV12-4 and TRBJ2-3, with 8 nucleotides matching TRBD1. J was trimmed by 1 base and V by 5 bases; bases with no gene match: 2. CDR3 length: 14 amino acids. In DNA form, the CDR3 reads TGTGCCAGCAGTCGGGGACAGGGCACAGATACGCAGTATTTT. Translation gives CASSRGQGTDTQYF.

The CDR3 here is CATSREWTGAGNTIYF. DNA for the CDR3: TGTGCCACCAGCAGAGAATGGACAGGGGCTGGAAACACCATATATTTT. This chain uses TRBV15 with TRBJ1-3; 9 bases are shared with TRBD1. Germline V gene data show CDR1 as LNHNV and CDR2 as YYDKDF (reference sequence). This CDR3 has 16 residues. J gave up 2 bases and V 0 bases, and 2 bases lay outside the gene matches.

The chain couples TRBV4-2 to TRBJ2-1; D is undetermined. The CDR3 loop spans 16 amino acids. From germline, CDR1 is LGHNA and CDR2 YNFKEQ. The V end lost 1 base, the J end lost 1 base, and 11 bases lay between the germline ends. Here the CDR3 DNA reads TGTGCCAGCAGCCAAGTTGGGTTTGGGTCCTACAATGAGCAGTTCTTC. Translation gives CASSQVGFGSYNEQFF.

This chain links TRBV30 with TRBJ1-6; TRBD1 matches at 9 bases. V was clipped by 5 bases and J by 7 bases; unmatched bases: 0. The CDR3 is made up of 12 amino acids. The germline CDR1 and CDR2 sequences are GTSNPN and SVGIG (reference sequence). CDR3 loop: CAWGTGNSPLHF. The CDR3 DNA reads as TGTGCCTGGGGGACAGGGAATTCACCCCTCCACTTT.

The CDR3 loop is CAWSVRRMGVSTF. CDR3 DNA: TGTGCCTGGAGTGTACGGCGGATGGGCGTTTCCACCTTC. This chain joins TRBV30 and TRBJ1-2; D is uncertain. This CDR3 contains 13 residues. CDR1 is GTSNPN, CDR2 SVGIG, per germline (reference sequence). The V end was cut by 0 bases, the J end by 13 bases, with 18 bases between.

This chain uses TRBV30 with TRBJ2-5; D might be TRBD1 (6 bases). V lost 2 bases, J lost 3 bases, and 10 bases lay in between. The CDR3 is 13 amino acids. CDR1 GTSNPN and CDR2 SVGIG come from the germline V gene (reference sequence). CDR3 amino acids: CAWSRTAKETQYF. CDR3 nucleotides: TGTGCCTGGAGTAGGACAGCAAAAGAGACCCAGTACTTC.

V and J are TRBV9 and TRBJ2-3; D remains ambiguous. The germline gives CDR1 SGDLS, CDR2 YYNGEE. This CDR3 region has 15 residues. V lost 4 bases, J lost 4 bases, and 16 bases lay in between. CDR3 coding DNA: TGTGCCAGCAGCCTTCACTTGGGTAGGGCAGATACGCAGTATTTT. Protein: CASSLHLGRADTQYF.